The clone carrying this TCR beta chain was picked up a small number of times. The sample originates from a study of cytomegalovirus exposure and HLA in healthy donors. Overall study: Earlier findings included approximately 120 million unique TCR beta sequences obtained from some 180 million T cells.

60 Vbeta and 13 Jbeta primers were used in PCR. Sequencing used immunoSEQ multiplex PCR; TCRdb keeps in-frame clones, though not all of them. The profile shows around 190,000 clones, 84% of them singletons. Among the donors, all were healthy bone marrow donors. Germline V gene sequence: CDR1 LGHNA, CDR2 YNFKEQ. This CDR3 comprises 14 residues. V was trimmed by 1 base and J by 7 bases, leaving 11 bases between them. The chain combines TRBV4-2 with TRBJ1-5; D remains ambiguous. Sequencing was done on a sample of PBMCs. The clonotype originates from a girl aged 2 to 9 in good health and CMV-seropositive. The CDR3 loop reads CASSQVEGQQPQHF. CDR3 DNA: TGTGCCAGCAGCCAAGTAGAGGGTCAACAGCCCCAGCATTTT.